This T cell receptor beta chain stems from a study of cytomegalovirus exposure and HLA in healthy donors. Study overall: Most genotyped donors, roughly 83% of 300 to 400, had Caucasian-associated genetic ancestry.

Overall study findings and caveats: 164 TCR beta chains were listed as cytomegalovirus-associated. Reports indicate that TCR beta sequences accurately predicted the HLA-A and HLA-B alleles of most subjects. In a later analysis, CMV-associated beta chains were mostly HLA-associated, it appeared.

This PCR relied on a set of 60 Vbeta primers and 13 Jbeta primers. Sequencing used immunoSEQ multiplex PCR; TCRdb keeps in-frame clones, though not all of them. Of about 140,000 clones detected, roughly 83% appear once; the ten largest clones hold 4% to 5%. There are 15 residues in the CDR3. The trim removed 3 bases at V and 4 bases at J, leaving 8 bases unmatched. In germline, CDR1 is SGHDN, CDR2 FVKESK. Comments on this clone: Its specificity is not known.

This TCR was sampled from a man aged 40-50 years in good health and CMV-seropositive. Sequenced sample: PBMCs. This chain links TRBV14 with TRBJ1-2; 7 nucleotides agree with TRBD1. CDR3 residues: CASSQAFRGAYGYTF. CDR3 DNA: TGTGCCAGCAGCCAGGCCTTCAGGGGGGCCTATGGCTACACCTTC.